This TCR beta chain was captured in a study of blood T cell repertoires in COVID-19. Study-level information: Collection of acute and convalescent COVID-19 samples took place in the United States, Italy and Spain. PBMCs, B-cell-depleted T cells, or T cells were the source of the cDNA or gDNA that made up the material.

This clone was observed a single time. Patients in Seattle were enrolled during active infection, then followed longitudinally. The CDR3 is 16 residues long. In the original workflow: Quantification of nucleated cells was approximated via reference gene primer amplification. Generated by immunoSEQ multiplex PCR, the TCRdb table keeps only in-frame clones and is missing some. That table supplies the V and J calls and clone size; D and trimming were determined from the DNA. Of approximately 500,000 clones listed, roughly nine tenths were seen once; the top ten hold under 8.5%. Source material: peripheral blood. The J gene is TRBJ2-7, the V gene TRBV12-2; the table's D gene call, TRBD1, was not cross checked with the DNA. TRBV12-2 is annotated as a pseudogene. The clonotype originates from a woman between 50 and 59 years old with COVID-19, enrolled during active disease. The CDR3: CASRSRGPGQTYEQYF. The CDR3 DNA reads TGTGCAAGTCGCTCCCGGGGACCGGGACAGACCTACGAGCAGTACTTC.